One sample yielded the 27 T cell receptor beta chains listed below, sequenced in a study of T-cell reconstitution after alpha-beta-depleted transplantation in children. As it was prepared, the TCRbeta library received unique molecular identifiers. TCRdb re-derived calls from the PCR reads in MiXCR, one entry per CDR3 protein. The sample lists just under 550,000 distinct CDR3 sequences; around 16% were seen once. The input for sequencing was PBMCs from the stem cell graft donor, taken from the stem cell graft. Receptor source: a human donor who donated a stem cell graft to a child with acute lymphoblastic leukemia.

The chain joins TRBV27 to TRBJ2-1; the D call may be TRBD1 or TRBD2 (5 bases each). V was pared by 3 bases and J by 6 bases, with 15 bases between. Germline CDR1 MNHEY, CDR2 SMNVEV (reference sequence). This CDR3 is built from 15 residues. The CDR3 loop is CASSLVRGGSNEQFF. CDR3 in DNA: TGTGCCAGCAGTTTGGTTCGGGGCGGGTCCAATGAGCAGTTCTTC.

This clonotype occurred a few times. This CDR3 reads CATSDPLAGDTGELFF. CDR3 DNA sequence: TGTGCCACCAGTGATCCGCTAGCGGGGGACACCGGGGAGCTGTTTTTT. V is TRBV24-1 and J is TRBJ2-2; 10 bases map to TRBD2. Germline CDR1 is KGHDR and CDR2 is SFDVKD. V was clipped by 3 bases and J by 3 bases; unmatched bases: 3. The CDR3 has 16 residues.

The chain joins TRBV5-1 to TRBJ2-3; 8 nucleotides match TRBD1. The CDR3 is made up of 18 amino acids. J lost 1 base, V lost 5 bases, and 15 bases had no gene match. Germline V gene data show CDR1 as SGHRS and CDR2 as YFSETQ. In nucleotides, the CDR3 is TGCGCCAGCAGTATAAGACAGGGGTTCCTTCGAGGCACAGATACGCAGTATTTT. Its translation is CASSIRQGFLRGTDTQYF.

This chain uses TRBV29-1 with TRBJ1-4, with D unclear. This CDR3 has 15 amino acids. Germline V gene lookup returns CDR1 SQVTM and CDR2 ANQGSEA. V lost 5 bases to trimming and J lost 3 bases, with 16 bases between them. The CDR3 region is CSVSLPRQPNEKLFF. The CDR3 DNA is TGCAGCGTTAGTCTCCCCCGGCAGCCTAATGAAAAACTGTTTTTT.

This chain links TRBV27 with TRBJ1-5; TRBD1 agrees at 7 bases. The V gene's germline CDR1 is MNHEY and CDR2 SMNVEV (reference sequence). V lost 8 bases and J lost 4; bases outside the gene matches: 11. The CDR3 totals 15 residues. This CDR3 reads CASGSIGQANQPQHF. CDR3 coding DNA: TGTGCCAGCGGGAGTATAGGACAGGCTAATCAGCCCCAGCATTTT.

This chain connects TRBV12-3 or TRBV12-4 to TRBJ2-1; a possible D gene is TRBD2 (5 bases). The CDR3 has 16 amino acids. V gave up 0 bases and J gave up 1 base, with 10 bases separating them. CDR3 DNA sequence: TGTGCCAGCAGTTTAGCGGGAGTAGTTTCCTACAATGAGCAGTTCTTC. Its protein is CASSLAGVVSYNEQFF.

V usage is TRBV5-1 and J usage is TRBJ1-6; D remains ambiguous. The germline V gene encodes CDR1 SGHRS and CDR2 YFSETQ. The CDR3 extends over 14 amino acids. V was pared by 1 base and J by 5 bases, with 7 bases between. In DNA, the CDR3 is TGCGCCAGCAGCTTGTCACGTAATAATTCACCCCTCCACTTT. It translates to CASSLSRNNSPLHF.

The table lists this clonotype with many counts. The rearrangement links TRBV27 to TRBJ2-7; possible D gene TRBD2, 6 bases. CDR1 and CDR2 from the germline V gene are MNHEY and SMNVEV (reference sequence). With 1 base removed from V and 3 bases from J, the gap between germline ends came to 7 bases. The CDR3 is 13 residues long. As DNA, the CDR3 is TGTGCCAGCAGTTTATTCGGGGGCTACGAGCAGTACTTC. This codes for CASSLFGGYEQYF.

This clonotype has just a few counts. V gene TRBV3-1 combines with J gene TRBJ2-7; TRBD2 matches at 8 bases. CDR3 length equals 14 residues. J lost 7 bases, V lost 3 bases, and 8 bases had no gene match. Germline lookup yields CDR1 LGHDT and CDR2 YNNKEL (reference sequence). The CDR3 here is CASSQRSGSEEQYF. The CDR3 DNA reads TGTGCCAGCAGCCAGAGGAGCGGGAGCGAGGAGCAGTACTTC.

This chain links TRBV24-1 with TRBJ2-5; D may match TRBD1 or TRBD2 (5 bases each). This CDR3 comprises 14 residues. Germline V gene data show CDR1 as KGHDR and CDR2 as SFDVKD. Deletions cut 3 bases from V and 5 bases from J, with 12 bases between. CDR3 in DNA: TGTGCCACCAGTGATCTAGATGAGGGGGAGACCCAGTACTTC. Translation: CATSDLDEGETQYF.

The rearrangement joins TRBV29-1 to TRBJ2-7; 10 bases line up with TRBD2. Germline trimming cut 0 bases from V and 2 bases from J; bases unmatched to any gene: 7. The CDR3 extends over 16 amino acids. Germline CDR1 SQVTM, CDR2 ANQGSEA. CDR3 in amino acids: CSVEDPTSGSAYEQYF. Here the CDR3 DNA reads TGCAGCGTTGAAGACCCGACTAGCGGGTCTGCCTACGAGCAGTACTTC.

This sequence joins TRBV29-1 and TRBJ1-1; a weak D match, TRBD1 (5 bases). V gave up 7 bases and J gave up 5 bases, with 11 bases separating them. CDR1 and CDR2 (germline): SQVTM, ANQGSEA. The CDR3 has 11 residues. The CDR3 spells CSGERGTEAFF. CDR3 nucleotides: TGCAGCGGAGAAAGGGGTACTGAAGCTTTCTTT.

This clonotype has just a few counts. The J gene is TRBJ2-1, the V gene TRBV9; D gene ambiguous. Per the germline V gene, CDR1 is SGDLS and CDR2 is YYNGEE. The germline V and J ends were trimmed by 5 bases and 0 bases, with 12 bases remaining between them. The CDR3 spans 15 residues. The CDR3 nucleotides are TGTGCCAGCAGTGAAACTGTAAGCTCCTACAATGAGCAGTTCTTC. It encodes CASSETVSSYNEQFF.

This clonotype was seen a handful of times. The chain is built from TRBV11-1 and TRBJ2-3; 9 nucleotides line up with TRBD2. The length of the CDR3 is 18 residues. V lost 5 bases and J lost 1; bases outside the gene matches: 13. CDR1 and CDR2 (germline): SGHAT, FQDESV (reference sequence). The CDR3 reads CASSQRNLAGTGTDTQYF. CDR3 coding DNA: TGTGCCAGCAGCCAAAGAAATCTAGCGGGGACGGGCACAGATACGCAGTATTTT.

The V and J genes are TRBV5-1 and TRBJ2-7, with 8 bases that match TRBD2. With V trimmed by 1 base and J by 2 bases, 2 bases remained unmatched. The CDR3 length is 14 residues. Germline V gene data show CDR1 as SGHRS and CDR2 as YFSETQ. The CDR3 nucleotides are TGCGCCAGCAGCTTGACTAGCGGAGCCTACGAGCAGTACTTC. Protein: CASSLTSGAYEQYF.

This clonotype was recorded a few times. The chain carries TRBV5-1 and TRBJ1-1, with a possible D match to TRBD1 (5 bases). The CDR3 length is 15 residues. The germline V and J ends were trimmed by 4 bases and 5 bases, with 18 bases remaining between them. Germline lookup yields CDR1 SGHRS and CDR2 YFSETQ. CDR3 sequence: CASSRGSGDGTEAFF. The CDR3 nucleotides read TGCGCCAGCAGCCGGGGGTCCGGGGATGGGACTGAAGCTTTCTTT. Full variable domain (remainder filled in from reference TRBV5-1 and TRBJ1-1): KAGVTQTPRYLIKTRGQQVTLSCSPISGHRSVSWYQQTPGQGLQFLFEYFSETQRNKGNFPGRFSGRQFSNSRSEMNVSTLELGDSALYLCASSRGSGDGTEAFFGQGTRLTVV.

The chain is built from TRBV29-1 and TRBJ2-1; possible D gene TRBD1, 6 bases. Trimming stripped 4 bases from V and 9 bases from J, with 16 bases between. CDR1 SQVTM and CDR2 ANQGSEA come from the germline V gene. CDR3 length equals 13 residues. CDR3 DNA: TGCAGCGTTGGGGAACAGGGTCTCGGTGAGCAGTTCTTC. Its translation is CSVGEQGLGEQFF.

The chain couples TRBV5-1 to TRBJ2-1; 7 bases are a match to TRBD1. Germline V gives CDR1 SGHRS, CDR2 YFSETQ. Germline trimming cut 5 bases from V and 4 bases from J; bases unmatched to any gene: 6. CDR3 size: 14 residues. CDR3 nucleotides: TGCGCCAGCAGGGGCCAGGGGGTGTACAATGAGCAGTTCTTC. It yields the protein CASRGQGVYNEQFF.

This rearrangement joins TRBV5-1 to TRBJ2-1; possible D gene TRBD1, 6 bases. CDR1 is SGHRS and CDR2 is YFSETQ in the germline V gene. The germline V and J ends were trimmed by 4 bases and 9 bases, with 11 bases remaining between them. CDR3 length equals 12 residues. Here the CDR3 reads CASSPQGGEQFF. CDR3 DNA sequence: TGCGCCAGCAGCCCACAGGGCGGTGAGCAGTTCTTC.

This clonotype was seen a handful of times. V gene TRBV15 combines with J gene TRBJ2-7, with D tentatively TRBD2 (6 bases). CDR3 length: 15 residues. CDR1 is LNHNV and CDR2 is YYDKDF in the germline V gene (reference sequence). V shed 1 base and J shed 0 bases, with 10 bases lying between them. CDR3 loop: CATSRGSGSSYEQYF. CDR3 sequence (DNA): TGTGCCACCAGCAGAGGGTCCGGGAGCTCCTACGAGCAGTACTTC. The complete variable domain, with remaining parts taken from reference TRBV15 and TRBJ2-7, reads DAMVIQNPRYQVTQFGKPVTLSCSQTLNHNVMYWYQQKSSQAPKLLFHYYDKDFNNEADTPDNFQSRRPNTSFCFLDIRSPGLGDTAMYLCATSRGSGSSYEQYFGPGTRLTVT.

This chain uses TRBV6-5 with TRBJ1-1, with D unresolved. V lost 2 bases to trimming and J lost 1 base, with 14 bases between them. The length of the CDR3 is 16 residues. Germline CDR1 reads MNHEY; CDR2 reads SVGAGI. The CDR3: CASSYLAGRGNTEAFF. The DNA for the CDR3 is TGTGCCAGCAGTTACCTCGCCGGCCGGGGGAACACTGAAGCTTTCTTT.

This chain links TRBV7-2 with TRBJ2-3; possibly TRBD2 for D (5 bases). There are 15 residues in the CDR3. Per germline, CDR1 SGHTA and CDR2 FQGNSA. V shed 1 base and J shed 3 bases, with 11 bases lying between them. The CDR3 sequence: CASSLEASSTDTQYF. For the CDR3, the DNA is TGTGCCAGCAGCTTAGAGGCTAGCTCAACAGATACGCAGTATTTT. The complete variable domain, with remaining parts taken from reference TRBV7-2 and TRBJ2-3, reads GAGVSQSPSNKVTEKGKDVELRCDPISGHTALYWYRQSLGQGLEFLIYFQGNSAPDKSGLPSDRFSAERTGGSVSTLTIQRTQQEDSAVYLCASSLEASSTDTQYFGPGTRLTVL.

This clonotype was picked up a small number of times. This chain links TRBV5-1 with TRBJ2-5; 9 bases map to TRBD1. The V segment lost 0 bases and the J segment 1 base; nucleotides outside the gene matches: 1. The germline CDR1 and CDR2 sequences are SGHRS and YFSETQ. The CDR3 consists of 15 residues. Here the CDR3 reads CASSLEGQGQETQYF. CDR3 sequence (DNA): TGCGCCAGCAGCTTGGAGGGACAGGGCCAAGAGACCCAGTACTTC.

The rearrangement joins TRBV7-9 to TRBJ1-2; D possibly corresponds to TRBD1 (5 bases). This CDR3 spans 15 amino acids. V lost 5 bases to trimming and J lost 4 bases, with 17 bases between them. The germline V gene encodes CDR1 SEHNR and CDR2 FQNEAQ (reference sequence). The CDR3 bases are TGTGCCAGCAGCAACGGACACGGGAGAGGCTATGGCTACACCTTC. Translation gives CASSNGHGRGYGYTF.

This chain uses TRBV5-1 with TRBJ2-1; D is undetermined. V was pared by 0 bases and J by 0 bases, with 13 bases between. The CDR3 loop spans 17 amino acids. Germline values: CDR1 SGHRS, CDR2 YFSETQ. In nucleotides, the CDR3 is TGCGCCAGCAGCTTGGCCCGGGCACGTCACTCCTACAATGAGCAGTTCTTC. It translates to CASSLARARHSYNEQFF.

The chain couples TRBV5-1 to TRBJ2-3; D gene uncertain. The CDR3 spans 15 residues. The V end was cut by 0 bases, the J end by 2 bases, with 10 bases between. CDR1 and CDR2 (germline): SGHRS, YFSETQ. The CDR3 bases are TGCGCCAGCAGCTTGGGAGTCTCCGACACAGATACGCAGTATTTT. Translating gives CASSLGVSDTDTQYF.

This clonotype was seen more than once but under ten times. V gene TRBV7-9 combines with J gene TRBJ2-1; 9 bases match TRBD1. The ends lost 5 bases at V and 8 bases at J; junction bases unmatched: 16. This CDR3 is 17 amino acids long. Germline CDR1 is SEHNR and CDR2 is FQNEAQ (reference sequence). The CDR3 DNA follows: TGTGCCAGCAGCCCGGGTAGGACAGGGGTTCGACTGGATGAGCAGTTCTTC. This encodes CASSPGRTGVRLDEQFF.